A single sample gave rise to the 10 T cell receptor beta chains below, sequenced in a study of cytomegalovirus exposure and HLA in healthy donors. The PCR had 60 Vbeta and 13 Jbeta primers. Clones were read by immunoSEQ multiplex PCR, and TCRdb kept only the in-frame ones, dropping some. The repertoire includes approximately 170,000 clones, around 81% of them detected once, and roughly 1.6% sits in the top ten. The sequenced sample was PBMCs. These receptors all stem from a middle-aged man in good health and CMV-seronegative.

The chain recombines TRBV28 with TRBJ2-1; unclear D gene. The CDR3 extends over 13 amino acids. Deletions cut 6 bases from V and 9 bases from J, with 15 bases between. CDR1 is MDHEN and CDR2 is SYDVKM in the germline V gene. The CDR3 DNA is TGTGCCAGCAGATCCTACTACGTGGGTGAGCAGTTCTTC. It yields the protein CASRSYYVGEQFF.

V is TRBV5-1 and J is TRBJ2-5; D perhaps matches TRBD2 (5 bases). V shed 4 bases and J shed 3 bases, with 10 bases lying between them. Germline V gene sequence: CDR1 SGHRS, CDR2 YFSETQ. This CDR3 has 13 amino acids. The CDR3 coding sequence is TGCGCCAGCAGCCCGACTAATAAAGAGACCCAGTACTTC. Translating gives CASSPTNKETQYF.

CDR3 protein: CAWTHGGGRREGYTF. DNA for the CDR3: TGTGCCTGGACCCACGGGGGCGGCCGGCGGGAGGGCTACACCTTC. The chain is built from TRBV30 and TRBJ1-2, with D possibly matching TRBD1 (6 bases). Germline V lookup: CDR1 GTSNPN, CDR2 SVGIG (reference sequence). V lost 4 bases and J 8 bases, leaving 23 bases between the germline ends. The CDR3 totals 15 residues.

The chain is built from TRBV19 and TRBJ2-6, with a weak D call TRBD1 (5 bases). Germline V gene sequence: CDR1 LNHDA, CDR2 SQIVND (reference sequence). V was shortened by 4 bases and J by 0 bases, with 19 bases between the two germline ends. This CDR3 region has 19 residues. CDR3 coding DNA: TGTGCCAGTAGTAAATTAAACGGTGACAGTATCTCTGGGGCCAACGTCCTGACTTTC. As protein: CASSKLNGDSISGANVLTF.

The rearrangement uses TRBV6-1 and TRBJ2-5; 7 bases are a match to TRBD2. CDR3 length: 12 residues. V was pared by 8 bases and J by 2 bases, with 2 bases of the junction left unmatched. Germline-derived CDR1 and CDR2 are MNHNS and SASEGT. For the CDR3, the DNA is TGTGCCAGCGGGGGAGGGCAAGAGACCCAGTACTTC. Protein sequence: CASGGGQETQYF.

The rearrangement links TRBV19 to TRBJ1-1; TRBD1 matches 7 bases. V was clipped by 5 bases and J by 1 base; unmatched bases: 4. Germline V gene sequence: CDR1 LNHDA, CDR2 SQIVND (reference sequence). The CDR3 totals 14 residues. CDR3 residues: CASSYDRANTEAFF. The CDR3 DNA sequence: TGTGCCAGTAGTTACGACAGGGCGAACACTGAAGCTTTCTTT. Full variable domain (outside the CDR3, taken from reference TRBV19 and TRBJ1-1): DGGITQSPKYLFRKEGQNVTLSCEQNLNHDAMYWYRQDPGQGLRLIYYSQIVNDFQKGDIAEGYSVSREKKESFPLTVTSAQKNPTAFYLCASSYDRANTEAFFGQGTRLTVV.

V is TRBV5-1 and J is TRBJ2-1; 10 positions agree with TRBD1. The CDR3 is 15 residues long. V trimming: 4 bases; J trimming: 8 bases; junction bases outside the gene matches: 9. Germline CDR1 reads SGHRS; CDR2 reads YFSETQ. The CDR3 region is CASSPQGQGGYEQFF. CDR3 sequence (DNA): TGCGCCAGCAGCCCGCAAGGACAGGGGGGGTATGAGCAGTTCTTC.

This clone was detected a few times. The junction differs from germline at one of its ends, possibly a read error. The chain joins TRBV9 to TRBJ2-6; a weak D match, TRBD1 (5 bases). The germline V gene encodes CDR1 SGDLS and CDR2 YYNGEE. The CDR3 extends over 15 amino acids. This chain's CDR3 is CASSVHLSGANGLTF. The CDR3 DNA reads TGTGCCAGCAGCGTCCACCTCTCTGGGGCCAACGGCCTGACTTTC.

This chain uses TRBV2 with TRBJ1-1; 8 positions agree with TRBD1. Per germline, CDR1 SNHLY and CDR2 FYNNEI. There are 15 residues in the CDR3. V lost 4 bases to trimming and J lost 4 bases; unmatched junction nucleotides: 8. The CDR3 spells CASSGILTGGTEAFF. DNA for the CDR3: TGTGCCAGCAGTGGTATCCTAACAGGGGGCACTGAAGCTTTCTTT.

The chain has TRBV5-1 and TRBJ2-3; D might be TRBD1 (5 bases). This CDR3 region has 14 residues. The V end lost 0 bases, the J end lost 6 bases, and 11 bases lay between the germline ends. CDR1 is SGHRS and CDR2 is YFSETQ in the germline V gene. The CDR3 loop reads CASSLDLGRDTQYF. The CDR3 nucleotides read TGCGCCAGCAGCTTGGACCTGGGGCGGGATACGCAGTATTTT.